This T cell receptor (beta chain) was found in a study of blood T cell repertoires in COVID-19. Overall study context: Samples of COVID-19 (acute and convalescent) were obtained from the United States, Italy and Spain.

The sample holds a few counts of this clone. V gave up 2 bases and J gave up 7 bases; unmatched junction bases: 7. Germline CDR1 and CDR2: SGHAT and FQDESV (reference sequence). The length of the CDR3 is 14 residues. Participants came from about two dozen US areas, aged roughly 18 to 100 years. Participant-reported clinical history was the basis for cohort assignment. Original data processing: Reference gene primer amplification gave estimated nucleated cell counts. Some clones are missing from TCRdb's copy, which holds only in-frame ones; the method was immunoSEQ multiplex PCR. D and trimming were read from the DNA, whereas the V and J calls and clone size are those reported in that table. In the table there are roughly 140,000 clones, around 80% of which are singletons.

V gene TRBV11-1 combines with J gene TRBJ1-2, with 7 bases that match TRBD1. The sequence came from a man aged 45-65 years who had recovered from COVID-19. The sequenced material came from PBMCs or T cells enriched from blood (not recorded which). The CDR3 region has the DNA TGTGCCAGCAGCTTAATTGAGACAGGGACTGGCTACACCTTC. Protein: CASSLIETGTGYTF.